These 23 T cell receptor beta chains were all obtained from the same sample, sequenced in a study of breast tumors, draining lymph nodes, adjacent tissues. Axillary draining lymph nodes of breast cancer patients supplied the node samples. TCRdb called the multiplex PCR reads again in MiXCR, with one record for every CDR3 protein. The sample has 100,000 to 150,000 distinct CDR3 sequences, about 20% seen once. Sequenced material: axillary lymph node tissue. These receptors originate from a female donor with breast cancer. Some clones in this sample may be carry-over from other donors' samples.

This clonotype has at least ten counts. The rearrangement links TRBV11-2 to TRBJ2-7; 9 nucleotides agree with TRBD1. Germline CDR1 and CDR2: SGHAT and FQNNGV. The CDR3 is 17 amino acids. J gave up 1 base and V 6 bases, and 13 bases lay outside the gene matches. CDR3 nucleotides: TGTGCCAGCAGTTCCAACGATGACAGGGGGAGTTCCTACGAGCAGTACTTC. This sequence encodes CASSSNDDRGSSYEQYF.

This clonotype was seen repeatedly, ten times or more. The rearrangement joins TRBV12-3 or TRBV12-4 to TRBJ2-1; 9 nucleotides agree with TRBD2. The junction had 10 bases not matched to a gene; V was cut back by 6 bases and J by 4 bases. This CDR3 is 16 amino acids long. The CDR3 sequence is CASSPLAGVGYNEQFF. CDR3 bases: TGTGCCAGCAGCCCTTTAGCGGGAGTGGGATACAATGAGCAGTTCTTC.

Many counts were recorded for this clonotype. V and J are TRBV7-9 and TRBJ2-3; 11 bases are shared with TRBD2. The J segment lost 1 base and the V segment lost 10 bases, leaving 10 bases of the junction unmatched. The CDR3 consists of 16 residues. CDR1 and CDR2 (germline): SEHNR, FQNEAQ (reference sequence). CDR3 residues: CATTGGSGRGTDTQYF. For the CDR3, the DNA is TGTGCCACCACCGGGGGTAGCGGGAGGGGCACAGATACGCAGTATTTT.

This clonotype was detected ten times or more. CDR3 sequence (DNA): TGCAGTGCTAGCCTCCGGTACTTC. Protein: CSASLRYF. The chain couples TRBV20-1 to TRBJ2-7, with D hard to call. In germline, CDR1 is DFQATT, CDR2 SNEGSKA (reference sequence). The CDR3 covers 8 residues. The V end was cut by 3 bases, the J end by 12 bases, with 6 bases between.

This clonotype was found many times. The rearrangement links TRBV27 to TRBJ2-7; D gene ambiguous. This CDR3 is built from 14 residues. Trimming took 5 bases from V and 0 from J, leaving 11 bases between them. CDR1 is MNHEY and CDR2 is SMNVEV in the germline V gene (reference sequence). The CDR3 sequence is CASSPRPDSYEQYF. In nucleotides, the CDR3 is TGTGCCAGCAGTCCCCGCCCTGACTCCTACGAGCAGTACTTC.

This clonotype has a count of ten or more. The V call is TRBV15, the J call TRBJ2-5, with 7 bases identical to TRBD1. This CDR3 spans 14 amino acids. Looked up from germline, CDR1 is LNHNV and CDR2 is YYDKDF (reference sequence). Trimming cost V 5 bases and J 2 bases; bases outside gene matches: 5. The CDR3 sequence: CATSLGTVQETQYF. The DNA for the CDR3 is TGTGCCACCAGCCTCGGGACAGTGCAAGAGACCCAGTACTTC.

This clonotype has ten or more counts. The chain carries TRBV7-2 and TRBJ2-7, with D possibly being TRBD1 (5 bases). CDR3 length equals 16 residues. Per the germline V gene, CDR1 is SGHTA and CDR2 is FQGNSA. The ends were cut back, 0 bases at V and 5 bases at J, with 17 bases in the middle. The CDR3 is CASSLALAPGMNEQYF. The CDR3 DNA sequence: TGTGCCAGCAGCTTAGCGCTGGCTCCAGGGATGAACGAGCAGTACTTC.

This clonotype occurred many times. This chain joins TRBV9 and TRBJ2-6; perhaps TRBD1 as D (5 bases). Germline assignment: CDR1 SGDLS and CDR2 YYNGEE. Trimming took off 0 bases at V and 0 bases at J, with 16 bases between the two ends. CDR3 length equals 19 residues. CDR3: CASSVEGWRSFSGANVLTF. The CDR3 DNA reads TGTGCCAGCAGCGTAGAGGGGTGGCGGTCTTTCTCTGGGGCCAACGTCCTGACTTTC.

On this clonotype itself: A clone one base away is much larger, so this may be a read error. J is TRBJ2-3 and V is TRBV5-4; D may be TRBD1 (6 bases). The length of the CDR3 is 15 residues. Germline V CDR1 and CDR2: SGHNT, YYREEE (reference sequence). The CDR3 loop reads CASSLGRTERNTRYF. The DNA for the CDR3 is TGTGCCAGCAGCCTGGGCAGGACAGAAAGAAATACGCGGTATTTT.

This clonotype showed up just a few times. V gene TRBV28 combines with J gene TRBJ2-3; D might be TRBD1 (7 bases). The germline V gene has CDR1 MDHEN and CDR2 SYDVKM. Between the trimmed V and J ends, which lost 7 bases and 2 bases, there was a span of 16 bases. This CDR3 is built from 15 residues. The CDR3 reads CASNPDREDTDTQYF. DNA of the CDR3: TGTGCCAGCAATCCTGACAGGGAGGACACAGATACGCAGTATTTT. The whole variable domain, filled in from reference TRBV28 and TRBJ2-3, reads DVKVTQSSRYLVKRTGEKVFLECVQDMDHENMFWYRQDPGLGLRLIYFSYDVKMKEKGDIPEGYSVSREKKERFSLILESASTNQTSMYLCASNPDREDTDTQYFGPGTRLTVL.

Ten or more counts support this clonotype. DNA for the CDR3: TGTGCCAGCAGTTTCTCCCCGGATACGCAGTATTTT. This translates into CASSFSPDTQYF. The chain links TRBV27 to TRBJ2-3, with D unresolved. Between the trimmed V and J ends, which lost 3 bases and 6 bases, there was a span of 7 bases. The CDR3 runs 12 residues. Germline CDR1 reads MNHEY; CDR2 reads SMNVEV (reference sequence).

On this clonotype itself: Because it lacks the conserved phenylalanine or tryptophan at the end, this CDR3 is likely a read error. The CDR3, as DNA: TGTGCCAGCAGCCTGGGGCTAGCGGGAGCGGCTAACACCGGGGAGCTGTTTTCT. This gives the protein CASSLGLAGAANTGELFS. V is TRBV5-5 and J is TRBJ2-2; 10 nucleotides line up with TRBD2. The trim removed 4 bases at V and 2 bases at J, leaving 11 bases unmatched. Germline V gene lookup returns CDR1 SGHKS and CDR2 YYEKEE (reference sequence). There are 18 residues in the CDR3.

This clonotype was seen many times. The gene calls are TRBV27 and TRBJ2-1; perhaps TRBD2 as D (7 bases). V was pared by 8 bases and J by 7 bases, with 18 bases between. CDR3 length: 14 residues. Per germline, CDR1 MNHEY and CDR2 SMNVEV (reference sequence). DNA for the CDR3: TGTGCCAGCGGCAGGGGACGGGGGGATAATGAGCAGTTCTTC. Translation gives CASGRGRGDNEQFF.

About this clonotype: A read error is possible here, since a much larger clone lies one base away. The chain employs TRBV11-2 and TRBJ2-1, with unresolved D. Germline values: CDR1 SGHAT, CDR2 FQNNGV. The CDR3 extends over 11 amino acids. CDR3 coding DNA: TGTGCCAGCAGCGTGACCACAGAGCAGTCCTTC. Translated, it gives CASSVTTEQSF. Full variable domain (rest looked up from reference TRBV11-2 and TRBJ2-1): EAGVAQSPRYKIIEKRQSVAFWCNPISGHATLYWYQQILGQGPKLLIQFQNNGVVDDSQLPKDRFSAERLKGVDSTLKIQPAKLEDSAVYLCASSVTTEQSFGPGTRLTVL.

This clonotype appeared a single time. A clone one base away is much larger, so this may be a read error. The V gene is TRBV11-2, the J gene TRBJ1-3, with TRBD1 as a possible D gene (6 bases). Germline V gene lookup returns CDR1 SGHAT and CDR2 FQNNGV. The CDR3 contains 17 residues. CDR3 bases: TGTGCCAGCGGATTCGGGGGCGCCATAAGCTCTGGAATCACCATATATTTT. It yields the protein CASGFGGAISSGITIYF.

The V and J genes are TRBV5-4 and TRBJ2-3; 10 bases map to TRBD2. V was clipped by 1 base and J by 1 base; unmatched bases: 3. The CDR3 has 16 residues. The V gene's germline CDR1 is SGHNT and CDR2 YYREEE (reference sequence). CDR3 DNA: TGTGCCAGCAGCTTGAGGCTAGCGGGAGGCACAGATACGCAGTATTTT. Its translation is CASSLRLAGGTDTQYF.

The gene calls are TRBV28 and TRBJ1-6; TRBD1 matches at 9 bases. The germline V gene has CDR1 MDHEN and CDR2 SYDVKM. V shed 5 bases, J shed 0 bases, and the junction held 17 bases outside the gene matches. This CDR3 spans 21 amino acids. Written as DNA, the CDR3 is TGTGCCAGCAGTCTCGTCCCGGGACAGGGAGGAGTCAGCTCCTATAATTCACCCCTCCACTTT. Protein: CASSLVPGQGGVSSYNSPLHF.

This clonotype has more than one count but fewer than ten. The chain employs TRBV3-1 and TRBJ2-5; 10 bases fit TRBD1. V was pared by 1 base and J by 4 bases, with 0 bases of the junction left unmatched. The CDR3 runs 14 residues. Germline lookup yields CDR1 LGHDT and CDR2 YNNKEL (reference sequence). CDR3 loop: CASSQGTGGETQYF. The CDR3 nucleotides read TGTGCCAGCAGCCAAGGGACAGGGGGAGAGACCCAGTACTTC.

Ten or more counts support this clonotype. The chain carries TRBV5-4 and TRBJ2-7; tentatively, D is TRBD2 (5 bases). Trimming cost V 1 base and J 1 base, with 9 bases left between them. The CDR3 has 14 residues. Germline CDR1 is SGHNT and CDR2 is YYREEE (reference sequence). The CDR3 spells CASSLMGVSYEQYF. CDR3 bases: TGTGCCAGCAGCTTGATGGGAGTGTCCTACGAGCAGTACTTC.

Comment on this clonotype: No conserved phenylalanine or tryptophan is present at the end of the CDR3, so a read error is the likely explanation. It is unclear where the CDR3 begins or ends on the DNA, so no DNA is shown, and the CDR3 is as TCRdb lists it. The chain links TRBV20-1 to TRBJ2-7. CDR1 DFQATT and CDR2 SNEGSKA come from the germline V gene (reference sequence). 11 amino acids form the CDR3, both terminal residues included. CDR3 amino acids: CSLSSGFEQCS.

This clonotype came up many times. The chain is built from TRBV5-1 and TRBJ1-2; TRBD1 matches 8 bases. The V gene's germline CDR1 is SGHRS and CDR2 YFSETQ. The V gene end was trimmed by 4 bases and the J gene end by 4 bases; junction bases not matched to a gene: 9. This CDR3 has 15 residues. The CDR3 nucleotides read TGCGCCAGCAGCAAGAGCCTCGGGACAGGCTATGGCTACACCTTC. The encoded protein is CASSKSLGTGYGYTF.

The sample holds many counts of this clonotype. The gene calls are TRBV15 and TRBJ2-2, with TRBD2 matching 14 bases. The ends lost 1 base at V and 3 bases at J; junction bases unmatched: 7. The CDR3 has 19 amino acids. CDR1 LNHNV and CDR2 YYDKDF come from the germline V gene (reference sequence). The CDR3 loop is CATSRGGLAGGVYTGELFF. In DNA form, the CDR3 reads TGTGCCACCAGCAGAGGTGGACTAGCGGGAGGCGTGTACACCGGGGAGCTGTTTTTT.

This clonotype has more than one count but fewer than ten. This chain joins TRBV7-9 and TRBJ2-1; 9 nucleotides match TRBD2. Germline CDR1 is SEHNR and CDR2 is FQNEAQ (reference sequence). The CDR3 spans 15 residues. Trimming removed 3 bases from V and 2 bases from J; junction bases left unmatched: 2. CDR3 loop: CASSFTSGPYNEQFF. In nucleotides, the CDR3 is TGTGCCAGCAGCTTTACTAGCGGGCCCTACAATGAGCAGTTCTTC.